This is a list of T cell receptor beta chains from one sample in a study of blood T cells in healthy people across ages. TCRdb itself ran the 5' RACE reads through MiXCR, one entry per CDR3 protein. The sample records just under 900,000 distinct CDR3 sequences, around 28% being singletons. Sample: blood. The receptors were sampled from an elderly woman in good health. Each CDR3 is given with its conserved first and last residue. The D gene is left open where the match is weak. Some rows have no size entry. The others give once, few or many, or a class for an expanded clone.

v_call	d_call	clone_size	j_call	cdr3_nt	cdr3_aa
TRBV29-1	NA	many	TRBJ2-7	TGCAGCGGGGGACATCCATACGAGCAGTACTTC	CSGGHPYEQYF
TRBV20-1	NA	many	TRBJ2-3	TGCAGTGCTAGAGATATGGGGGGCACAGATACGCAGTATTTT	CSARDMGGTDTQYF
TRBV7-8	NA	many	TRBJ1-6	TGTGCCAGCAGCTTAGCAGGGAATTCACCCCTCCACTTT	CASSLAGNSPLHF
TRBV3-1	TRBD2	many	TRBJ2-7	TGTGCCAGCAGCCGGGGCCGGGACATTAGGACTAGCGGGGGAGTCTCCTACGAGCAGTACTTC	CASSRGRDIRTSGGVSYEQYF
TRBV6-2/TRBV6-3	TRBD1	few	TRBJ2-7	TGTGCCAGCAGTTACTCCAATACCTGGGACAGGGGGGACTACGAGCAGTACTTC	CASSYSNTWDRGDYEQYF
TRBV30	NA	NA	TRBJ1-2	TGTGCCTGGAGTAATTTCCCGACTGAGGGGGGCTCTGGCTACACCTTC	CAWSNFPTEGGSGYTF
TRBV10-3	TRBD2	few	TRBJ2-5	TGTGCCATCAGTGACTCCGGGACTAGCCGTCGAGAGCAGTACTTC	CAISDSGTSRREQYF
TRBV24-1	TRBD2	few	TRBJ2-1	TGTGCCACCAGTGGGAGTGAGCGGGGGGTACTCAGTTCCTACAATGAGCAGTTCTTC	CATSGSERGVLSSYNEQFF
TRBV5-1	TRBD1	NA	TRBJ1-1	TGCGCCAGCAGCACAAGACAGGGCTCTGAAGCTTTCTTT	CASSTRQGSEAFF
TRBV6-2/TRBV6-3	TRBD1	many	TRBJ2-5	TGTGCCAGCAGGACGGGACAGAGACTAAAAGAGACCCAGTACTTC	CASRTGQRLKETQYF
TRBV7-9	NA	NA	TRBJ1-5	TGTGCCAGCAGCTTGCCCGGTAGGCCCCAGCATTTT	CASSLPGRPQHF
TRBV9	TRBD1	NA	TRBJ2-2	TGTGCCAGCAGCGTAGAGGGGACAGTCCTCGGGGAGCTGTTTTTT	CASSVEGTVLGELFF
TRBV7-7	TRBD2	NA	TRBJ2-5	TGTGCTAGCAGCTTAGCGGGGCGGGTGACCCAGTACTTC	CASSLAGRVTQYF
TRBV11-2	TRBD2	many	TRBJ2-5	TGTGCCAGCAGCTTTGTAGCGGGGGGACAAGAGACCCAGTACTTC	CASSFVAGGQETQYF
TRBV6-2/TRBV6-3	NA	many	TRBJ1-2	TGTGCCAGCAGTTACGCCCAGGAAAACTATGGCTACACCTTC	CASSYAQENYGYTF
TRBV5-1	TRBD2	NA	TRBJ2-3	TGCGCCAGCAGCCAGACGGGACTAGCGGGGGGGGATACGCAGTATTTT	CASSQTGLAGGDTQYF
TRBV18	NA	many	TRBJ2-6	TGTGCCAGCTCACTGATGACAGCCTCTGGGGCCAACGTCCTGACTTTC	CASSLMTASGANVLTF
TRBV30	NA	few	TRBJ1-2	TGTGCCTGGAGTGTCTCAGGGGTGGACTATGGCTACACCTTC	CAWSVSGVDYGYTF
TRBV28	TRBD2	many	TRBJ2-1	TGTGCCAGCACCGGGGCGGGGGGCCAGCAGTTCTTC	CASTGAGGQQFF
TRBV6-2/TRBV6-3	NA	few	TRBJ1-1	TGTGCCAGCAGTCCTAGGACACTAAGTTTGGCGAACACTGAAGCTTTCTTT	CASSPRTLSLANTEAFF
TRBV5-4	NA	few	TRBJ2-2	TGTGCCAGCCGTTCAGGGGACCCCACCGGGGAGCTGTTTTTT	CASRSGDPTGELFF
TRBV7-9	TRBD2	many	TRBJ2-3	TGTGCCAGCTCCCCGGGCGGGGGGGCAACAGATACGCAGTATTTT	CASSPGGGATDTQYF
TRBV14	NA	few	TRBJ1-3	TGTGCCAGCAGCCAAACGAGATTCTCTGGAAACACCATATATTTT	CASSQTRFSGNTIYF
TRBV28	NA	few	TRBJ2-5	TGTGCCAGCACAGCAGGGCTCGAGACCCAGTACTTC	CASTAGLETQYF
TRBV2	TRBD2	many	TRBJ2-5	TGTGCCAGCAGTTCTAGCGGGGGTTTCGAACTAAAACAAGAGACCCAGTACTTC	CASSSSGGFELKQETQYF
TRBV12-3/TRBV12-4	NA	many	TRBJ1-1	TGTGCCAGCAGTTTTGGGGAATACACTGAAGCTTTCTTT	CASSFGEYTEAFF
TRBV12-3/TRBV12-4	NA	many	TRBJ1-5	TGTGCCAGCAGTTTGGGAGGGACATACGGCAATCAGCCCCAGCATTTT	CASSLGGTYGNQPQHF
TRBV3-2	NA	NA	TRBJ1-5	TGTGCCAGCAGCCCCTTAAAGCATTTT	CASSPLKHF
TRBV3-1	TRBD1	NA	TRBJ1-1	TGTGTCAGCAGCCGATCCGGGACAGTACCTGAAGCTTTCTTT	CVSSRSGTVPEAFF